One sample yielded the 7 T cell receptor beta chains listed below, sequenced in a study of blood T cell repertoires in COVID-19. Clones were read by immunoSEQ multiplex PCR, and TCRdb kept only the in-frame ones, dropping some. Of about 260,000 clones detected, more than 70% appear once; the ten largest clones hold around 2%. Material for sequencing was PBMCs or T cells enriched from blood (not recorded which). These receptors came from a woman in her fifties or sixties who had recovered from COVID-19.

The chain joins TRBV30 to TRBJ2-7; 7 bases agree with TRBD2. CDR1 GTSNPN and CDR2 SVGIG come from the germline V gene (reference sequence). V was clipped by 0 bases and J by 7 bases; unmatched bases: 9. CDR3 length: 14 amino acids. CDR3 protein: CAWSVFTVGGEQYF. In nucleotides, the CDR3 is TGTGCCTGGAGTGTTTTTACCGTGGGGGGGGAGCAGTACTTC.

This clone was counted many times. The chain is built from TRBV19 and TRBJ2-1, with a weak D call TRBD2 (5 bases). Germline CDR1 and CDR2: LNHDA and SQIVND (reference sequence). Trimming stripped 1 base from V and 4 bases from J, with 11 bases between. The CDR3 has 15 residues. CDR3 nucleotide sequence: TGTGCCAGTAGTATAGGAGGGATGAAGTACAATGAGCAGTTCTTC. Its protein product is CASSIGGMKYNEQFF.

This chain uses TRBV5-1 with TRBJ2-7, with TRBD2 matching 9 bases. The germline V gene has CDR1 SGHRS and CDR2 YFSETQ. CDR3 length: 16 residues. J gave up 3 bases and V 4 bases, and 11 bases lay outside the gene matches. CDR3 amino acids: CASSIGVGSGSYEQYF. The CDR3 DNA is TGCGCCAGCAGCATTGGGGTTGGTAGCGGGAGCTACGAGCAGTACTTC.

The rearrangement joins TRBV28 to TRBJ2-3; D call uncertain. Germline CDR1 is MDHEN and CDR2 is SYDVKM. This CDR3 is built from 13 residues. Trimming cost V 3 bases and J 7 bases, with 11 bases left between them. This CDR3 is CASSLNSPNTQYF. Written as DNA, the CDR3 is TGTGCCAGCAGTTTGAACAGTCCCAATACGCAGTATTTT.

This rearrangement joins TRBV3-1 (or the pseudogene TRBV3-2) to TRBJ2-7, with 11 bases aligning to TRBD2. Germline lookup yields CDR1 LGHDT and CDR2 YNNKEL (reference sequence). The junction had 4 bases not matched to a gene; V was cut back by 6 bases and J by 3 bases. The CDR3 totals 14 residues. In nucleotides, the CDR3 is TGTGCCAGCAGACCCACTAGCGGGAGCTACGAGCAGTACTTC. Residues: CASRPTSGSYEQYF.

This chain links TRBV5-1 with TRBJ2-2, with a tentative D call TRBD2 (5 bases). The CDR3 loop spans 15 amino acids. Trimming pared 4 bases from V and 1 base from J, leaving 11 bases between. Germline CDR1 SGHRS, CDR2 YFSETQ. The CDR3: CASSAGGLNTGELFF. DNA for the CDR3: TGCGCCAGCAGCGCCGGCGGACTGAACACCGGGGAGCTGTTTTTT.

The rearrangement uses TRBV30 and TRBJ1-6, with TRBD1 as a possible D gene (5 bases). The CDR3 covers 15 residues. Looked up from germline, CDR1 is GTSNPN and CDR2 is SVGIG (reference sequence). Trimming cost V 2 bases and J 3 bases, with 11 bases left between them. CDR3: CAWSLPGVYNSPLHF. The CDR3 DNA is TGTGCCTGGAGTCTGCCGGGGGTCTATAATTCACCCCTCCACTTT.